This T cell receptor (beta chain) came from a study of T cell responses to AZD1222 COVID-19 vaccine. Findings and limits, study-wide: Epitopes outside B.1.351 and B.1.1.7 mutated regions reportedly drew nearly half of spike TCRs. Repertoire samples came only from after the peak T cell response.

Turning to this clone: Its antigen is still unknown.

Profiled with immunoSEQ multiplex PCR; TCRdb holds only in-frame clones, not every one. The sample holds 160,000 or so clones, 85% to 90% seen once. The CDR3 totals 15 residues. The ends lost 3 bases at V and 7 bases at J; junction bases unmatched: 9. Germline V gene lookup returns CDR1 MNHNS and CDR2 SASEGT. The TCR originated in an adult in good health. The rearrangement uses TRBV6-1 and TRBJ1-2, with 9 bases identical to TRBD1. This material consisted of peripheral blood, taken on day 0 of AZD1222 vaccination. The CDR3 DNA is TGTGCCAGCAGTGATTTACAGGGGGCAATTGGTGGCTACACCTTC. Protein: CASSDLQGAIGGYTF.